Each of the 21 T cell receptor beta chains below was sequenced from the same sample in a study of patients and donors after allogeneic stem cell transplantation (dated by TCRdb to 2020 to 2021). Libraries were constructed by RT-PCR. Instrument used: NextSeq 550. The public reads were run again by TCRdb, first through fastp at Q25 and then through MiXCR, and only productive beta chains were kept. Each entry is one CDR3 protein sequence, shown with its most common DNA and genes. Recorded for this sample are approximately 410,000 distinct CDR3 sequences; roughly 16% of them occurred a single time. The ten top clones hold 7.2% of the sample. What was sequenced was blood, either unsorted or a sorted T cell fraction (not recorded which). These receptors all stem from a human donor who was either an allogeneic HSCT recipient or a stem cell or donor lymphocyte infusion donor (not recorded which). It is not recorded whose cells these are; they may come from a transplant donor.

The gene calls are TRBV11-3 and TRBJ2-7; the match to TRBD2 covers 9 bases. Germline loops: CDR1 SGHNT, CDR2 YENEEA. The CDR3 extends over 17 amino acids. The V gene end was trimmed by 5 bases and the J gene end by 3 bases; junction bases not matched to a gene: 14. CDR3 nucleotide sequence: TGTGCCAGCAGCAAAAAACCTAGCGGGGCGGTTAACTACGAGCAGTACTTC. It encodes CASSKKPSGAVNYEQYF.

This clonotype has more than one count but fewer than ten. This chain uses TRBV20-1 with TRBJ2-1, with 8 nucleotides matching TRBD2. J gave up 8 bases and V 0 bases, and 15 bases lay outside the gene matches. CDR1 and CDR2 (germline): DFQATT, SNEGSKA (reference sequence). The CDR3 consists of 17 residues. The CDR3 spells CSARDRLLSGSLDEQFF. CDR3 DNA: TGCAGTGCTAGAGATAGACTACTGAGCGGGAGTCTGGATGAGCAGTTCTTC.

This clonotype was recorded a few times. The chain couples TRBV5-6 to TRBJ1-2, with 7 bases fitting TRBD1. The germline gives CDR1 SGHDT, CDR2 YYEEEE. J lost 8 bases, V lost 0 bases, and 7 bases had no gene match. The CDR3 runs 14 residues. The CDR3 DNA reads TGTGCCAGCAGCTTGGGACAGGGAAAAGGCGGCTACACCTTC. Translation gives CASSLGQGKGGYTF.

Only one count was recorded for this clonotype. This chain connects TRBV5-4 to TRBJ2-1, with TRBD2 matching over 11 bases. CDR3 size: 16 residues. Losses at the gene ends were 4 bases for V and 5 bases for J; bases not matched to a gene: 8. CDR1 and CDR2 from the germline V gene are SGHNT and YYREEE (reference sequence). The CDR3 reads CASSRELGLADNEQFF. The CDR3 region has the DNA TGTGCCAGCAGCCGAGAGCTGGGACTAGCGGACAATGAGCAGTTCTTC. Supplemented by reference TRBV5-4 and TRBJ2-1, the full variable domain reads ETGVTQSPTHLIKTRGQQVTLRCSSQSGHNTVSWYQQALGQGPQFIFQYYREEENGRGNFPPRFSGLQFPNYSSELNVNALELDDSALYLCASSRELGLADNEQFFGPGTRLTVL.

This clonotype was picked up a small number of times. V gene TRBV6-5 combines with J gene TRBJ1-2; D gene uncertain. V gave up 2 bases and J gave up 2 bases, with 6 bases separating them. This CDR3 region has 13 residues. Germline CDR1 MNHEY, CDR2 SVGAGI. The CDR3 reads CASSYVLNYGYTF. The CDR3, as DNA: TGTGCCAGCAGTTACGTATTAAACTATGGCTACACCTTC.

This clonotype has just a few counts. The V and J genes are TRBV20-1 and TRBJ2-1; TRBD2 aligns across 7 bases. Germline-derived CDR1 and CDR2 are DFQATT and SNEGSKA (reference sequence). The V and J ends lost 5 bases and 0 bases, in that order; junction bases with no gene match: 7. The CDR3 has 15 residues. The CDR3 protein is CSAPTSHSSYNEQFF. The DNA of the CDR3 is TGCAGTGCTCCGACTAGCCATAGCTCCTACAATGAGCAGTTCTTC.

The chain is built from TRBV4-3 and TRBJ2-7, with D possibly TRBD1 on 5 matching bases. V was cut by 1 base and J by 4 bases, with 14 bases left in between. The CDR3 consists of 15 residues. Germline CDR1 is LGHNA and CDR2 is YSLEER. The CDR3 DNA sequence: TGCGCCAGCAGCCAAGCGACAGCCGGTTGGTACGAGCAGTACTTC. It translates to CASSQATAGWYEQYF.

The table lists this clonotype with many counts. CDR3: CASSLGQASSYNEQFF. In nucleotides, the CDR3 is TGCGCCAGCAGCTTGGGACAGGCGAGCTCCTACAATGAGCAGTTCTTC. This sequence joins TRBV5-1 and TRBJ2-1, with D perhaps matching TRBD1 (6 bases). The CDR3 loop spans 16 amino acids. Per the germline V gene, CDR1 is SGHRS and CDR2 is YFSETQ. With 0 bases removed from V and 0 bases from J, the gap between germline ends came to 10 bases.

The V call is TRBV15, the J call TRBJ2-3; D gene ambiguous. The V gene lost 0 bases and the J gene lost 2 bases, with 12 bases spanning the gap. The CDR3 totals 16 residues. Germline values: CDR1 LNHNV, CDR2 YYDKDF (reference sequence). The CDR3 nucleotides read TGTGCCACCAGCAGAGATCTCTTGGTTTCCACAGATACGCAGTATTTT. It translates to CATSRDLLVSTDTQYF.

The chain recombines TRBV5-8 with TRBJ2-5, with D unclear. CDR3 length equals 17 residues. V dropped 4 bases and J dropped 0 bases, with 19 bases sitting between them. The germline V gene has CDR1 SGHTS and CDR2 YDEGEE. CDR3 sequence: CASSPGRQRTYQETQYF. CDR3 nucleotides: TGTGCCAGCAGCCCCGGCCGTCAGCGTACGTACCAAGAGACCCAGTACTTC.

The CDR3 is CASSEAWAGPQAPLHF. CDR3 coding DNA: TGTGCCAGCAGTGAAGCTTGGGCAGGACCCCAGGCACCCCTCCACTTT. The chain joins TRBV2 to TRBJ1-6; D is uncertain. Germline V gives CDR1 SNHLY, CDR2 FYNNEI. With 0 bases removed from V and 11 bases from J, the gap between germline ends came to 17 bases. CDR3 length equals 16 residues.

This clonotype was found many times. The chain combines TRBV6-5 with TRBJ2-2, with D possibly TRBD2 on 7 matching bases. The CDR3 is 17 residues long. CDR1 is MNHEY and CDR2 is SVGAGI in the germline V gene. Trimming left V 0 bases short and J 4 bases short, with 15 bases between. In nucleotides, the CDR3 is TGTGCCAGCAGTTACTCGAAGACCGGGGGGCGCACCGGGGAGCTGTTTTTT. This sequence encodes CASSYSKTGGRTGELFF.

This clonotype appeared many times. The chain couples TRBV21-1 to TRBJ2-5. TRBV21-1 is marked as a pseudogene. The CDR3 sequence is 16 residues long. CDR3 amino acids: CASPTLWDSKQETQYF. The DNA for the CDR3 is TGTGCCAGCCCCACGTTGTGGGATTCGAAACAAGAGACCCAGTACTTC.

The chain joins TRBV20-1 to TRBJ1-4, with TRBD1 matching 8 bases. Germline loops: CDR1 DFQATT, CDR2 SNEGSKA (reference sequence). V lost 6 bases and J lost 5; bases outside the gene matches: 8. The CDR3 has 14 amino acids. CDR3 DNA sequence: TGCAGTGCCCAGAGGGACAGGAGAAATGAAAAACTGTTTTTT. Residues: CSAQRDRRNEKLFF.

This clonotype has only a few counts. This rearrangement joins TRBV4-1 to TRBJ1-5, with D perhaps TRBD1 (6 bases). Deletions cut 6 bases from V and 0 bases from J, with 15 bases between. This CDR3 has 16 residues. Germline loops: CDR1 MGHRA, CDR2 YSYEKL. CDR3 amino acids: CASRHVLGGSNQPQHF. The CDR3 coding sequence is TGCGCCAGCAGGCACGTTCTAGGGGGTAGCAATCAGCCCCAGCATTTT.

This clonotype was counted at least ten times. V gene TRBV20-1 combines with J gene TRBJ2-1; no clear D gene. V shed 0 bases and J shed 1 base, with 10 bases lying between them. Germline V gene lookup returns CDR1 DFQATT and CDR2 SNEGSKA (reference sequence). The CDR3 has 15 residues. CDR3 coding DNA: TGCAGTGCTAGAGATTGGCGGAATTCCTACAATGAGCAGTTCTTC. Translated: CSARDWRNSYNEQFF.

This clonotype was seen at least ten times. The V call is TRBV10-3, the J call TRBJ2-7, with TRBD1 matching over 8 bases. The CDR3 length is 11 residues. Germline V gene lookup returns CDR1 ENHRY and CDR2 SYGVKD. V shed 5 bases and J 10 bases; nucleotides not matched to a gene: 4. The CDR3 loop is CAISNRGSQYF. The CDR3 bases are TGTGCCATCAGTAACAGGGGGTCTCAGTACTTC.

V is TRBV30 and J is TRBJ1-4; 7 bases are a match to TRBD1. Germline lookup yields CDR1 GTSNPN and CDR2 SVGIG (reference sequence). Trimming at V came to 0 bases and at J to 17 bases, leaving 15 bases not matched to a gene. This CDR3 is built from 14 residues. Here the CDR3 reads CAWSVPTGRIDFFF. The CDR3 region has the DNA TGTGCCTGGAGTGTACCGACAGGGAGGATCGATTTTTTTTTT.

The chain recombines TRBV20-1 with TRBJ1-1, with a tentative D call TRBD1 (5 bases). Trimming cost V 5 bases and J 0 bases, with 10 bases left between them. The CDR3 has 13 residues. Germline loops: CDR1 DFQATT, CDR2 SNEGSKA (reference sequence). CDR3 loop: CSALGEVNTEAFF. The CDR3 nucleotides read TGCAGTGCTTTAGGGGAGGTGAACACTGAAGCTTTCTTT.

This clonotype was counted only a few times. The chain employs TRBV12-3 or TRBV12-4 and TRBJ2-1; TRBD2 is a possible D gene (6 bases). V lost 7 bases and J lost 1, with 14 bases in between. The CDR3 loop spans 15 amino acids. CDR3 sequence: CASIRAGASYNEQFF. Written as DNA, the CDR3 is TGTGCCAGCATCCGAGCGGGCGCTTCCTACAATGAGCAGTTCTTC.

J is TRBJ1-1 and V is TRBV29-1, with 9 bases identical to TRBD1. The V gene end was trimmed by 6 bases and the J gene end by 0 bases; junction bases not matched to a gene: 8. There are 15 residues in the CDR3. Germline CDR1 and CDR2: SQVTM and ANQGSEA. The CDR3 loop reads CSVGQGPTLNTEAFF. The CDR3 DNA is TGCAGCGTCGGACAGGGGCCAACCCTGAACACTGAAGCTTTCTTT.